These 12 T cell receptor beta chains were sequenced from one sample in a study of CD8 T cells in Susac syndrome. Random hexamers served to reverse transcribe roughly 0.5 to 1 ug RNA. TCRdb redid the calling of the immunoSEQ multiplex PCR reads with MiXCR, one entry per CDR3 protein. The repertoire has under 200,000 distinct CDR3 sequences, more than 85% of them found once; the top ten carry approximately 0.09%. Sequencing used CD4+ T cells from PBMCs. Every receptor here comes from a human donor with Susac syndrome.

Concerning this clonotype itself: One end of the junction varies from germline; a read error may be responsible. This chain uses TRBV18 with TRBJ1-2; TRBD1 agrees at 10 bases. CDR1 and CDR2 (germline): KGHSH, LQKENI. The CDR3 totals 16 residues. CDR3 protein: CASSRDRGQSNYGNTF. CDR3 DNA sequence: TGTGCCAGCTCACGGGACAGGGGACAGTCTAACTATGGCAACACCTTC.

This chain connects TRBV7-8 to TRBJ1-6; 8 nucleotides match TRBD1. V trimming: 5 bases; J trimming: 7 bases; junction bases outside the gene matches: 7. CDR1 SGHVS and CDR2 FQNEAQ come from the germline V gene. CDR3 length: 15 amino acids. The CDR3 DNA reads as TGTGCCAGCAGCCCCGGGACAGGCGGGAATTCACCCCTCCACTTT. It translates to CASSPGTGGNSPLHF.

The gene calls are TRBV19 and TRBJ1-1; TRBD1 is a possible D gene (6 bases). The CDR3 is 14 amino acids. Trimming stripped 7 bases from V and 4 bases from J, with 16 bases between. Germline V gene lookup returns CDR1 LNHDA and CDR2 SQIVND (reference sequence). The DNA for the CDR3 is TGTGCCAGTATTTCCGACAGGCTAGGCACTGAAGCTTTCTTT. It encodes CASISDRLGTEAFF.

The V and J genes are TRBV28 and TRBJ2-3; TRBD1 agrees at 9 bases. Germline values: CDR1 MDHEN, CDR2 SYDVKM. The CDR3 runs 23 residues. V was pared by 4 bases and J by 0 bases, with 26 bases of the junction left unmatched. CDR3 protein: CASSSDPGTGNEAGHSSTDTQYF. The CDR3 DNA reads as TGTGCCAGCAGTTCGGACCCCGGGACAGGGAATGAGGCGGGGCACTCTAGCACAGATACGCAGTATTTT.

The rearrangement joins TRBV6-1 to TRBJ2-5; 10 nucleotides match TRBD2. V lost 5 bases, J lost 7 bases, and 22 bases stayed unmatched. The CDR3 sequence is 19 residues long. CDR1 MNHNS and CDR2 SASEGT come from the germline V gene. CDR3 sequence (DNA): TGTGCCAGCAGTATGGCTTGGGGGACTAGCGCGATTGCCCGGGGGACCCAGTACTTC. Residues: CASSMAWGTSAIARGTQYF.

This chain connects TRBV19 to TRBJ2-1; 10 nucleotides line up with TRBD2. The V gene end was trimmed by 10 bases and the J gene end by 4 bases; junction bases not matched to a gene: 22. The germline V gene has CDR1 LNHDA and CDR2 SQIVND (reference sequence). The CDR3 contains 19 residues. CDR3 nucleotide sequence: TGTGCCACCCGGAAAGTGCTAGCGGGGGAGGCCGTAGTATACAATGAGCAGTTCTTC. Translated: CATRKVLAGEAVVYNEQFF.

The chain uses TRBV18 and TRBJ2-7, with 7 bases matching TRBD2. The ends lost 4 bases at V and 0 bases at J; junction bases unmatched: 6. CDR1 is KGHSH and CDR2 is LQKENI in the germline V gene. The CDR3 has 15 amino acids. The CDR3 loop reads CASSRTSSSSYEQYF. CDR3 nucleotides: TGTGCCAGCTCACGGACTAGTTCCAGCTCCTACGAGCAGTACTTC. Filled out from reference TRBV18 and TRBJ2-7, the complete variable domain reads NAGVMQNPRHLVRRRGQEARLRCSPMKGHSHVYWYRQLPEEGLKFMVYLQKENIIDESGMPKERFSAEFPKEGPSILRIQQVVRGDSAAYFCASSRTSSSSYEQYFGPGTRLTVT.

The J gene is TRBJ2-7, the V gene TRBV4-1; D may be TRBD1 or TRBD2 (6 bases each). The germline CDR1 and CDR2 sequences are MGHRA and YSYEKL. CDR3 size: 16 residues. The V and J ends lost 0 bases and 6 bases respectively, with 18 bases between them. The CDR3 spells CASSQERRGTGTEQYF. CDR3 sequence (DNA): TGCGCCAGCAGCCAAGAGAGGAGGGGAACAGGGACCGAGCAGTACTTC.

The J gene is TRBJ2-5, the V gene TRBV30; tentatively, D is TRBD1 (6 bases). The CDR3 has 13 amino acids. The V end lost 3 bases, the J end lost 5 bases, and 13 bases lay between the germline ends. CDR1 is GTSNPN and CDR2 is SVGIG in the germline V gene (reference sequence). In nucleotides, the CDR3 is TGTGCCTGGAGCAGGGGAGAAGGGGAGACCCAGTACTTC. This translates into CAWSRGEGETQYF.

J is TRBJ1-2 and V is TRBV7-9, with D unclear. The V end was cut by 0 bases, the J end by 5 bases, with 10 bases between. Looked up from germline, CDR1 is SEHNR and CDR2 is FQNEAQ (reference sequence). This CDR3 region has 14 residues. The CDR3 here is CASSLAGGEYGYTF. CDR3 in DNA: TGTGCCAGCAGCTTAGCAGGTGGGGAGTATGGCTACACCTTC.

The chain combines TRBV5-4 with TRBJ2-5, with a possible D match to TRBD2 (6 bases). The CDR3 contains 14 residues. With 6 bases removed from V and 1 base from J, the gap between germline ends came to 13 bases. Germline V CDR1 and CDR2: SGHNT, YYREEE (reference sequence). The CDR3 sequence is CASTSGVTQETQYF. CDR3 DNA sequence: TGTGCCAGCACGTCGGGGGTAACCCAAGAGACCCAGTACTTC.

This clonotype was seen once. CDR3 in DNA: TGTGCCAGCAGTGCCGTAGGCCGACCGGACTATGGCTACACCTTC. Translated: CASSAVGRPDYGYTF. The chain couples TRBV6-1 to TRBJ1-2; D uncertain. V was shortened by 4 bases and J by 3 bases, with 15 bases between the two germline ends. The CDR3 is made up of 15 amino acids. Germline assignment: CDR1 MNHNS and CDR2 SASEGT.